This TCR beta chain was found in a study of blood T cell repertoires in COVID-19. In the study's own analysis: Reference gene primers were amplified, and this amplification served to estimate nucleated cell counts. Method: immunoSEQ multiplex PCR; TCRdb's copy keeps in-frame clones and lacks some. V and J calls and clone size are given by that table; D and trimming were obtained from the DNA. The table has fewer than 40,000 clones, 70% to 90% seen once; the top ten hold about a quarter. CDR3 length: 13 residues. Germline CDR1 reads SNHLY; CDR2 reads FYNNEI. V shed 7 bases and J shed 7 bases, with 13 bases lying between them.

The chain uses TRBV2 and TRBJ2-2; TRBD2 might be the D (6 bases). The source of this sequence is an elderly woman with active or convalescent COVID-19. Sequencing was carried out using peripheral blood. This chain's CDR3 is CASNGGTNGELFF. In DNA, the CDR3 is TGTGCCAGCAACGGGGGAACCAACGGGGAGCTGTTTTTT. Supplemented by reference TRBV2 and TRBJ2-2, the full variable domain reads EPEVTQTPSHQVTQMGQEVILRCVPISNHLYFYWYRQILGQKVEFLVSFYNNEISEKSEIFDDQFSVERPDGSNFTLKIRSTKLEDSAMYFCASNGGTNGELFFGEGSRLTVL.